A single sample gave rise to the 20 T cell receptor beta chains below, sequenced in a study of OX40 agonist ivuxolimab in advanced cancers. Profiled with immunoSEQ multiplex PCR; TCRdb holds only in-frame clones, not every one. The sample has about 70,000 clones, approximately 90% seen once. Source: CD4+ or CD8+ T cells sorted from blood, taken in a trial of the OX40 agonist ivuxolimab. Source of these receptors: an adult with an advanced solid tumor such as melanoma, head and neck, liver or kidney cancer.

The chain uses TRBV5-1 and TRBJ1-4; possibly TRBD1 for D (5 bases). Germline V gene data show CDR1 as SGHRS and CDR2 as YFSETQ. The CDR3 extends over 16 amino acids. V shed 0 bases and J shed 7 bases, with 16 bases lying between them. Here the CDR3 reads CASSLAARGEGEKLFF. The CDR3, as DNA: TGCGCCAGCAGCTTGGCGGCGAGGGGCGAGGGTGAAAAACTGTTTTTT.

This rearrangement joins TRBV27 to TRBJ1-1, with 8 bases fitting TRBD1. Germline CDR1 MNHEY, CDR2 SMNVEV (reference sequence). J gave up 4 bases and V 2 bases, and 6 bases lay outside the gene matches. The CDR3 consists of 15 residues. The CDR3 DNA is TGTGCCAGCAGTTTAGAGCAGGGGGCGGTCACTGAAGCTTTCTTT. Amino acids: CASSLEQGAVTEAFF.

The rearrangement uses TRBV20-1 and TRBJ2-4, with D unresolved. Germline CDR1 DFQATT, CDR2 SNEGSKA (reference sequence). CDR3 length: 11 amino acids. V lost 3 bases to trimming and J lost 9 bases, with 9 bases between them. This CDR3 is CSARRQLIQYF. CDR3 in DNA: TGCAGTGCTAGGAGGCAACTCATTCAGTACTTC.

The chain couples TRBV18 to TRBJ1-1, with 8 bases identical to TRBD1. V lost 2 bases, J lost 4 bases, and 3 bases stayed unmatched. The CDR3 sequence is 14 residues long. The germline V gene encodes CDR1 KGHSH and CDR2 LQKENI. This CDR3 reads CASSPRTGITEAFF. CDR3 DNA: TGTGCCAGCTCACCAAGGACAGGGATCACTGAAGCTTTCTTT. Based on the CDR3 plus reference TRBV18 and TRBJ1-1, the full variable domain is NAGVMQNPRHLVRRRGQEARLRCSPMKGHSHVYWYRQLPEEGLKFMVYLQKENIIDESGMPKERFSAEFPKEGPSILRIQQVVRGDSAAYFCASSPRTGITEAFFGQGTRLTVV.

The chain uses TRBV27 and TRBJ2-5; TRBD1 matches 8 bases. Germline V gives CDR1 MNHEY, CDR2 SMNVEV (reference sequence). This CDR3 region has 15 residues. The J segment lost 5 bases and the V segment lost 5 bases, leaving 10 bases of the junction unmatched. The CDR3 DNA reads as TGTGCCAGCAGTGCCACCCGGAACAGGGGGGAGACCCAGTACTTC. This encodes CASSATRNRGETQYF.

The gene calls are TRBV9 and TRBJ2-1; D is unresolved. The V and J ends lost 4 bases and 0 bases respectively, with 11 bases between them. The CDR3 contains 15 residues. CDR1 is SGDLS, CDR2 YYNGEE, per germline. This CDR3 is CASSPDLSSYNEQFF. The CDR3, as DNA: TGTGCCAGCAGCCCAGATCTGAGCTCCTACAATGAGCAGTTCTTC. Looking up the rest from reference TRBV9 and TRBJ2-1 gives the full variable domain: DSGVTQTPKHLITATGQRVTLRCSPRSGDLSVYWYQQSLDQGLQFLIQYYNGEERAKGNILERFSAQQFPDLHSELNLSSLELGDSALYFCASSPDLSSYNEQFFGPGTRLTVL.

The chain has TRBV2 and TRBJ2-2, with D uncertain. CDR1 and CDR2 from the germline V gene are SNHLY and FYNNEI. The CDR3 totals 14 residues. The V gene lost 7 bases and the J gene lost 1 base, with 10 bases spanning the gap. The CDR3 reads CASIKSVNTGELFF. The CDR3 DNA follows: TGTGCCAGCATTAAGAGCGTGAACACCGGGGAGCTGTTTTTT.

This sequence joins TRBV7-8 and TRBJ2-7, with 9 bases matching TRBD2. Germline V lookup: CDR1 SGHVS, CDR2 FQNEAQ. Trimming at V came to 3 bases and at J to 2 bases, leaving 5 bases not matched to a gene. The CDR3 extends over 15 amino acids. The chain's CDR3 is CASSFRLAGTYEQYF. The CDR3 region has the DNA TGTGCCAGCAGCTTTAGGCTAGCGGGGACCTACGAGCAGTACTTC.

The rearrangement joins TRBV4-1 to TRBJ1-3; 7 bases are a match to TRBD1. CDR1 is MGHRA and CDR2 is YSYEKL in the germline V gene. Trimming took 1 base from V and 0 from J; bases not matched to a gene: 6. CDR3 size: 17 residues. The CDR3 sequence: CASSQAGTVYSGNTIYF. In DNA, the CDR3 is TGCGCCAGCAGCCAAGCCGGGACAGTTTACTCTGGAAACACCATATATTTT.

In DNA, the CDR3 is TGTGCCAGCACCGGGACGGCGGGCGAGCAGTACTTC. Protein sequence: CASTGTAGEQYF. The chain employs TRBV28 and TRBJ2-7; D tentatively fits TRBD1 or TRBD2 (5 bases each). The germline V and J ends were trimmed by 7 bases and 6 bases, with 13 bases remaining between them. Germline V gene lookup returns CDR1 MDHEN and CDR2 SYDVKM. This CDR3 has 12 residues.

This chain joins TRBV6-6 and TRBJ2-1, with 7 bases identical to TRBD1. Germline V gene sequence: CDR1 MNHNY, CDR2 SVGAGI (reference sequence). This CDR3 has 14 amino acids. The junction had 8 bases not matched to a gene; V was cut back by 4 bases and J by 8 bases. CDR3 coding DNA: TGTGCCAGCAGTTTGAATCGACAGGGCCATGAGCAGTTCTTC. The encoded protein is CASSLNRQGHEQFF.

The V gene is TRBV7-3, the J gene TRBJ2-1; possibly TRBD2 for D (6 bases). This CDR3 contains 16 residues. Germline V gene sequence: CDR1 SGHTA, CDR2 FQGTGA. Trimming stripped 4 bases from V and 2 bases from J, with 15 bases between. The CDR3 sequence is CASSSPGGYPYNEQFF. The CDR3 nucleotides read TGTGCCAGCAGCTCTCCCGGGGGTTACCCCTACAATGAGCAGTTCTTC.

This clone has just a few counts. This sequence joins TRBV27 and TRBJ1-4; tentatively, D is TRBD1 (6 bases). The CDR3 contains 16 residues. V lost 1 base and J 6 bases, leaving 15 bases between the germline ends. Germline V gene lookup returns CDR1 MNHEY and CDR2 SMNVEV (reference sequence). The CDR3: CASSLFGGTRDEKLFF. CDR3 coding DNA: TGTGCCAGCAGTTTATTTGGGGGGACAAGGGATGAAAAACTGTTTTTT.

This clone was detected once. The chain has TRBV9 and TRBJ2-4; possibly TRBD2 for D (5 bases). The CDR3 covers 14 residues. Trimming took off 3 bases at V and 8 bases at J, with 15 bases between the two ends. Germline CDR1 is SGDLS and CDR2 is YYNGEE. CDR3 sequence: CASSAQKERDIQYF. The DNA of the CDR3 is TGTGCCAGCAGCGCCCAGAAAGAGAGGGACATTCAGTACTTC. The complete variable domain, with remaining parts taken from reference TRBV9 and TRBJ2-4, reads DSGVTQTPKHLITATGQRVTLRCSPRSGDLSVYWYQQSLDQGLQFLIQYYNGEERAKGNILERFSAQQFPDLHSELNLSSLELGDSALYFCASSAQKERDIQYFGAGTRLSVL.

This chain links TRBV19 with TRBJ2-5; maybe TRBD1 (5 bases). The tail of the sequence fits TRBJ2-7 better, so the J call may be wrong. Per the germline V gene, CDR1 is LNHDA and CDR2 is SQIVND (reference sequence). CDR3 length: 14 amino acids. CDR3 amino acids: CASSIWGSPGEQYF. The CDR3 coding sequence is TGTGCCAGTAGTATATGGGGCTCCCCCGGCGAGCAGTACTTC.

The gene calls are TRBV19 and TRBJ1-4; maybe TRBD1 (5 bases). V gave up 8 bases and J gave up 0 bases, with 10 bases separating them. The CDR3 is 14 amino acids. Germline CDR1 and CDR2: LNHDA and SQIVND (reference sequence). CDR3 coding DNA: TGTGCCAGTTGGGACGGAGCAACTAATGAAAAACTGTTTTTT. As protein: CASWDGATNEKLFF. Filled out from reference TRBV19 and TRBJ1-4, the complete variable domain reads DGGITQSPKYLFRKEGQNVTLSCEQNLNHDAMYWYRQDPGQGLRLIYYSQIVNDFQKGDIAEGYSVSREKKESFPLTVTSAQKNPTAFYLCASWDGATNEKLFFGSGTQLSVL.

This CDR3 reads CASSLVQGGTGELFF. The CDR3 DNA reads TGCGCCAGCAGCTTGGTTCAGGGTGGCACCGGGGAGCTGTTTTTT. The J gene is TRBJ2-2, the V gene TRBV5-1; possible D gene TRBD1, 5 bases. This CDR3 has 15 residues. Germline values: CDR1 SGHRS, CDR2 YFSETQ. Deletions cut 0 bases from V and 4 bases from J, with 10 bases between.

This chain joins TRBV30 and TRBJ2-2; possible D gene TRBD2, 6 bases. The CDR3 length is 16 residues. The V gene's germline CDR1 is GTSNPN and CDR2 SVGIG (reference sequence). The V end lost 4 bases, the J end lost 7 bases, and 22 bases lay between the germline ends. The CDR3 region is CAWTEGRAVSNGELFF. DNA of the CDR3: TGTGCCTGGACGGAGGGCAGGGCAGTGAGTAACGGGGAGCTGTTTTTT.

This clone showed up just once. The chain links TRBV10-3 to TRBJ1-2; D not certain. V lost 0 bases and J lost 5, with 4 bases in between. Germline V gene lookup returns CDR1 ENHRY and CDR2 SYGVKD. The CDR3 contains 12 residues. The CDR3 here is CAISESNYGYTF. The CDR3 nucleotides read TGTGCCATCAGTGAGTCGAATTATGGCTACACCTTC.

J is TRBJ2-7 and V is TRBV11-1; no definite D call. The V gene lost 2 bases and the J gene lost 3 bases, with 5 bases spanning the gap. The germline CDR1 and CDR2 sequences are SGHAT and FQDESV (reference sequence). This CDR3 contains 12 residues. CDR3 sequence reads: CASSLQDYEQYF. As DNA, the CDR3 is TGTGCCAGCAGCTTACAGGACTACGAGCAGTACTTC.